Described below is a single TCR beta chain sequence and its context. Its specificity is not known. The sample comes from a study of identical twins. Study-wide results and caveats: The same donors were not followed; conclusions instead depended on cross-sectional statistical analysis. With beta out-of-frame sequences, excess sharing by twins was weaker.

The authors used template switching to add a universal primer site and gave cDNA unique molecular identifiers. TCRdb independently ran MiXCR on the 5' RACE reads; one entry per CDR3 protein. Here the sample spans under 250,000 distinct CDR3 sequences, about 13% being singletons. The germline gives CDR1 SNHLY, CDR2 FYNNEI. The CDR3 totals 13 residues. Trimming at V came to 4 bases and at J to 8 bases, leaving 5 bases not matched to a gene. A further study also used this sample, focusing on yellow fever vaccine responses in identical twins.

This clonotype was sampled from a woman younger than 35 in good health. The sequencing sample was made of memory (CD45RO+) T cells sorted from blood. This chain connects TRBV2 to TRBJ2-1; 7 bases are shared with TRBD2. Written as DNA, the CDR3 is TGTGCCAGCAGTGGGACTAGTTTACATGAGCAGTTCTTC. It is translated as CASSGTSLHEQFF.